Reported below is one T cell receptor (beta chain). Its antigen is not yet known. No base-level quality is on record; no much larger clone is a single base apart. Ficoll-Paque density gradient centrifugation was used to isolate PBMCs. The source of the sample is a study of T-cell memory formation after mild COVID-19 (TCRdb year 2021). Regarding the complete study: TCR sequence clusters from the two donors were found to be largely donor specific. Two young, previously healthy adult volunteers, one female and one male, were included in the cohort. In a couple of donors, T-cell clones that expanded and contracted after mild COVID-19 were tracked by sequencing TCRalpha and TCRbeta repertoires over time.

The sequencer listed for this sample is Illumina NovaSeq 6000. TCRalpha and TCRbeta cDNA libraries were constructed by 5'RACE with constant-segment primers, with sample barcodes and unique molecular identifiers being introduced. Trizol reagent was used to extract RNA from every sample. Libraries were amplified in two PCR steps, with a second sample barcode and Illumina TruSeq adapters added in the second step. Libraries were sequenced on an Illumina NovaSeq with 2 x 150 bp paired-end reads. Per the original workflow: Demultiplexing of reads and collapsing into UMI-guided consensus sequences were performed with migec v1.2.7. Using mixcr v2.1.11, UMI consensuses were aligned to TRA and TRB V and J templates and then assembled into clonotypes. A clonotype was counted as expanded or contracted only when both edgeR and NoisET called the clonotype significant, with the noise models trained on biological replicates. For edgeR calls, the cutoffs were a false discovery rate-adjusted p below 0.01 and a log2 fold-change threshold of 1. As an exploratory analysis of dynamics, max-normalized trajectories of the 1000 most abundant clonotypes were examined by PCA with hierarchical clustering. The CD4 or CD8 phenotype of responding clones was assigned using the separately sequenced CD4+ and CD8+ repertoires. The public sequencing data were trimmed at Q25 with fastp and processed into clonotypes with MiXCR by TCRdb, which kept only in-frame beta chains. Each CDR3 protein gets just one entry, which takes the most common genes and DNA from the rows behind it. The V and J calls shown here were made by TCRdb, not taken from the authors' results. The sample data list 300,000 to 400,000 distinct CDR3 sequences, and approximately 12% of these were observed just once. About 22% of the sample is in the top ten clones.

The investigation overall reported the following: Only two mild cases were covered by the study, and larger cohorts that include severe cases with pre-infection samples were considered necessary. Some responding clones were found in pre-infection memory, which suggests that pre-existing cross-reactive memory T cells took part in the SARS-CoV-2 response. SARS-CoV-2 specificity of the second-wave clones peaking on day 37 was not confirmed. Contracting CD4+ clones turned up mainly in the CM and EM memory subsets, whereas EMRA was where CD8+ clones were enriched. Clones contracting from day 15 to 85 had balanced CD4/CD8 phenotypes, while a second wave expanding from day 15 to 37 was biased towards CD4+.

This clonotype was obtained from a man aged 18 to 35 who had mild COVID-19 (a few samples of this study predate the infection). The sample titles of this study are shuffled in the database, so cell type and time point are left out; the donor was told from shared clones. Material for sequencing was PBMCs or a T cell subset sorted from them (not recorded which).

In nucleotides, the sequence is TGTGCCAGCAGCCAGAGGGGGGCCAGCTCCTACAATGAGCAGTTCTTC. Its protein is CASSQRGASSYNEQFF. The chain links TRBV7-2 with TRBJ2-1; the D element might be TRBD1 or TRBD2, as each aligns at 6 bases. The CDR3, cysteine through phenylalanine, is 16 amino acids long. Only the CDR3 DNA stays, 48 bases, in frame from base 1. According to the germline V gene, CDR1 reads SGHTA and CDR2 reads FQGNSA. V is pared back by 5 bases and J by 0 bases, with 14 bases lying between the germline termini.